This TCR beta chain is drawn from a study of cytomegalovirus exposure and HLA in healthy donors. Germline CDR1 and CDR2: MDHEN and SYDVKM. There are 16 residues in the CDR3. V shed 7 bases and J 2 bases; nucleotides not matched to a gene: 13. The protocol was immunoSEQ multiplex PCR, while the TCRdb copy is restricted to in-frame clones and leaves out a portion. This table holds about 120,000 clones, approximately 89% found once. The chain employs TRBV28 and TRBJ2-7; 8 nucleotides match TRBD2. The sequencing input was PBMCs. This sequence was found in a woman aged 18-29 years in good health and CMV-seronegative. The CDR3 nucleotides are TGTGCCAGCACCAAAGTCGGGAGGGGAGGGACCTACGAGCAGTACTTC. As protein: CASTKVGRGGTYEQYF.